This T cell receptor (beta chain) was found in a study of cytomegalovirus exposure and HLA in healthy donors. The germline V and J ends were trimmed by 2 bases and 2 bases, with 8 bases remaining between them. The germline V gene encodes CDR1 MNHEY and CDR2 SMNVEV (reference sequence). The CDR3 runs to 14 residues. This PCR relied on a set of 60 Vbeta primers and 13 Jbeta primers. Generated by immunoSEQ multiplex PCR, the TCRdb table keeps only in-frame clones and is missing some. The data hold over 150,000 clones, with around 80% observed a single time. Source material: PBMCs. The chain recombines TRBV27 with TRBJ2-3; D is undetermined. This TCR was recovered from a woman in her thirties or forties in good health and CMV-seronegative. The CDR3 region is CASSLDGPTDTQYF. The CDR3 DNA reads as TGTGCCAGCAGTTTAGATGGCCCCACAGATACGCAGTATTTT.